The 7 T cell receptor beta chains listed next were all sequenced from one sample in a study of beta chain features in type 1 diabetes. All of the isolated RNA was reverse transcribed, so expressed TCRB transcripts were sequenced. Measured with immunoSEQ multiplex PCR; TCRdb has only the in-frame clones, and not every one. The profile shows 280,000 or so clones, 15% of them singletons. Study-wide findings and caveats: Within each of all four CD4+ subsets, Type 1 diabetes patients had TCRB CDR3s that were moderately but significantly shorter.

For these receptors, no antigen is known. Sequencing used naive CD4+ T cells from blood. All receptors derive from a man younger than 35 with type 1 diabetes.

V and J are TRBV9 and TRBJ2-5, with D maybe TRBD2 (6 bases). Trimming took off 4 bases at V and 5 bases at J, with 18 bases between the two ends. The CDR3 runs to 15 residues. Per germline, CDR1 SGDLS and CDR2 YYNGEE. The CDR3 DNA reads as TGTGCCAGCAGCACCCGTGGGGGGTGGGGGGAGACCCAGTACTTC. It codes for CASSTRGGWGETQYF.

The rearrangement links TRBV10-2 to TRBJ2-7; 11 bases fit TRBD1. Germline-derived CDR1 and CDR2 are WSHSY and SAAADI. The CDR3 consists of 13 residues. V trimming: 8 bases; J trimming: 3 bases; junction bases outside the gene matches: 3. CDR3 sequence reads: CASQGTGGYEQYF. The CDR3 DNA reads as TGCGCCAGCCAAGGGACAGGGGGCTACGAGCAGTACTTC.

This clone turned up a few times. CDR3 in DNA: TGTGCCAGCAGGGCACAGGGGTTCGGCTCCTACGAGCAGTACTTC. Protein product: CASRAQGFGSYEQYF. The V and J genes are TRBV6-5 and TRBJ2-7; 7 bases are shared with TRBD1. Per the germline V gene, CDR1 is MNHEY and CDR2 is SVGAGI. With V trimmed by 6 bases and J by 0 bases, 8 bases remained unmatched. The CDR3 spans 15 residues.

This clone came up a few times. The gene calls are TRBV4-3 and TRBJ2-4; 9 nucleotides line up with TRBD2. The CDR3 is made up of 16 amino acids. V shed 2 bases, J shed 7 bases, and the junction held 9 bases outside the gene matches. From germline, CDR1 is LGHNA and CDR2 YSLEER. The chain's CDR3 is CASSQTGGTSSNIQYF. CDR3 bases: TGCGCCAGCAGCCAAACGGGCGGGACTAGCTCGAACATTCAGTACTTC.

Only a few counts were recorded for this clone. V and J are TRBV6-6 and TRBJ2-7; D is undetermined. V shed 0 bases and J shed 1 base, with 7 bases lying between them. In germline, CDR1 is MNHNY, CDR2 SVGAGI (reference sequence). The CDR3 totals 14 residues. The DNA of the CDR3 is TGTGCCAGCAGTTACTCTGATACATCCTACGAGCAGTACTTC. It codes for CASSYSDTSYEQYF.

The chain combines TRBV28 with TRBJ2-2; D gene unclear. V was clipped by 2 bases and J by 5 bases, with 6 bases between them. This CDR3 contains 13 residues. Germline CDR1 MDHEN, CDR2 SYDVKM. The CDR3 nucleotides read TGTGCCAGCAGTTTACTTTTGACCGGGGAGCTGTTTTTT. It is translated as CASSLLLTGELFF.

The genes are TRBV7-2 and TRBJ2-1, with 10 bases identical to TRBD2. CDR1 SGHTA and CDR2 FQGNSA come from the germline V gene. Trimming at V came to 5 bases and at J to 4 bases, leaving 14 bases not matched to a gene. The CDR3 runs to 18 residues. The CDR3 DNA reads as TGTGCCAGCAGCCGAGGTCTAGCGGGGGCCTCGGGGTACAATGAGCAGTTCTTC. Residues: CASSRGLAGASGYNEQFF.